These T cell receptor beta chains were read from a single sample in a study of T cells in Graves' hyperthyroidism and ophthalmopathy. TCRdb called the multiplex PCR reads again in MiXCR, with one record for every CDR3 protein. Among around 520,000 distinct CDR3 sequences listed, 13% to 15% were seen once. Specimen: blood. These receptors were collected from a woman between 18 and 29 years old with Graves' hyperthyroidism. The CDR3 runs from the conserved cysteine through the conserved F or W. D genes are given only for firm matches. Rows give clone size only sometimes, using once, few, many, or a class for an expanded clone.

TRBJ1-1,.,TRBV18,.,TGTGCCAGCTCACTCATCTCGGGACACCAGAACACTGAAGCTTTCTTT,CASSLISGHQNTEAFF
TRBJ1-3,.,TRBV6-5,few,TGTGCCAGCAGTTACTCGACGGGAGAGGCCGGTTATTTT,CASSYSTGEAGYF
TRBJ2-1,TRBD2,TRBV2,many,TGTGCCAGCAGTGATCCGAGCGGGATATACAATGAGCAGTTCTTC,CASSDPSGIYNEQFF
TRBJ2-2,TRBD1,TRBV29-1,many,TGCAGCGTCACTCCCGGGACAGATAACACCGGGGAGCTGTTTTTT,CSVTPGTDNTGELFF
TRBJ2-1,.,TRBV20-1,many,TGCAGTGCTAGAGATATGAGGTCTTACGTGTACAATGAGCAGTTCTTC,CSARDMRSYVYNEQFF
TRBJ1-5,TRBD1,TRBV3-1,many,TGTGCCAGCAGCGGACAGGGGGCGTCGGATCAGCCCCAGCATTTT,CASSGQGASDQPQHF
TRBJ2-1,.,TRBV20-1,many,TGCAGTGCTCCACCCTCAACGGGCGGTAGGGGCAATGAGCAGTTCTTC,CSAPPSTGGRGNEQFF
TRBJ2-7,.,TRBV6-1,.,TGTGCCAGCAGTCCCTTCCACTACGAGCAGTACTTC,CASSPFHYEQYF
TRBJ1-4,TRBD1,TRBV19,many,TGTGCCAGTAGTAACTTGGACAGGGATAATGAAAAACTGTTTTTT,CASSNLDRDNEKLFF
TRBJ1-5,.,TRBV10-3,many,TGTGCCATCAGTGAGTCACTGGCCTCCGGGCCCCAGCATTTT,CAISESLASGPQHF
TRBJ2-1,.,TRBV7-8,many,TGTGCCAGCAGCCTCCTCGTGCTAGCGTGGGATGAGCAGTTCTTC,CASSLLVLAWDEQFF
TRBJ2-2,.,TRBV5-1,few,TGCGTCAGCAGCTCCCTGGGCAGGGGTGACACCGGGGAGCTGTTTTTT,CVSSSLGRGDTGELFF
TRBJ2-5,TRBD2,TRBV20-1,.,TGCAGTGCCCTAGCTAGTGGTAGCGGGCAAGAGACCCAGTACTTC,CSALASGSGQETQYF
TRBJ2-1,TRBD1,TRBV9,.,TGTGCCAGCAGCGTAAGTCTCAAGCGACAGGGGGGAAATGAGCAGTTCTTC,CASSVSLKRQGGNEQFF
TRBJ2-1,TRBD2,TRBV10-3,many,TGTGCCATCAGTGGGGGGACTAGCACCAATGAGCAGTTCTTC,CAISGGTSTNEQFF
TRBJ1-6,.,TRBV5-1,many,TGCGCCAGCAGCTTGGAGGACCGGGATAATTCACCCCTCCACTTT,CASSLEDRDNSPLHF
TRBJ1-5,TRBD1,TRBV19,few,TGTGCCAGTAGTTGGACAGGGGGAGGCAATCAGCCCCAGCATTTT,CASSWTGGGNQPQHF
TRBJ2-5,.,TRBV20-1,.,TGCAGTGCTTCAAACGGCCCGCAAGAGACCCAGTACTTC,CSASNGPQETQYF
TRBJ2-3,.,TRBV18,many,TGTGCCAGCTCACCACGAGAGAGATTAACAGATACGCAGTATTTT,CASSPRERLTDTQYF
TRBJ2-3,TRBD2,TRBV9,.,TGTGCCAGCACACTAGCGGGAGGCAACCCTAGCACAGATACGCAGTATTTT,CASTLAGGNPSTDTQYF
TRBJ1-1,TRBD1,TRBV29-1,few,TGCAGCGTGGGGGGACAGGTAAACACTGAAGCTTTCTTT,CSVGGQVNTEAFF
TRBJ2-3,.,TRBV11-3,few,TGTGCCAGCAGCTTAGGATTACAAGGCACAGATACGCAGTATTTT,CASSLGLQGTDTQYF
TRBJ1-2,TRBD1,TRBV7-9,few,TGTGCCAGCAGCTTAAAGGACAGGGGGGAAGATGGCTACACCTTC,CASSLKDRGEDGYTF
TRBJ2-3,.,TRBV27,many,TGTGCCAGCAGTCCGTCGAACGCAGATACGCAGTATTTT,CASSPSNADTQYF
TRBJ2-7,TRBD1,TRBV28,.,TGTGCCAGCAGTGGGGGACAGACCGATTACGAGCAGTACTTC,CASSGGQTDYEQYF
TRBJ2-1,.,TRBV4-2,.,TGTGCCAGCAGCCAAGATGGAACTAGTAGGTTGAATGAGCAGTTCTTC,CASSQDGTSRLNEQFF
TRBJ2-1,.,TRBV5-1,few,TGCGCCAGCAGCTCGACAGGCATCCCTCACTTTAGCTCCTACAATGAGCAGTTCTTC,CASSSTGIPHFSSYNEQFF
TRBJ2-6,.,TRBV3-1,few,TGTGCCAGCAGCCAGGGTTTGAGCTCTGGGGCCAACGTCCTGACTTTC,CASSQGLSSGANVLTF
TRBJ1-1,.,TRBV29-1,.,TGCAGCGTTGAAGATCTACCTTTCGGGACTGAAGCTTTCTTT,CSVEDLPFGTEAFF
TRBJ1-3,.,TRBV6-1,few,TGTGCCAGCAAAGCCAGTTGGTCTGGAAACACCATATATTTT,CASKASWSGNTIYF
TRBJ1-5,TRBD1,TRBV7-2,many,TGTGCCAGCAGCTTAGCGACAGGGACCTATAGCAATCAGCCCCAGCATTTT,CASSLATGTYSNQPQHF
TRBJ2-7,.,TRBV30,.,TGTGCCTGGAAAGGCACAGCCTACGAGCAGTACTTC,CAWKGTAYEQYF
TRBJ1-6,TRBD1,TRBV20-1,few,TGCAGTGCTGACTTTAAGGGACAGTATAATTCACCCCTCCACTTT,CSADFKGQYNSPLHF
TRBJ1-4,.,TRBV30,many,TGTGCCTGGAGGCAAATCGGGAATGAAAAACTGTTTTTT,CAWRQIGNEKLFF
TRBJ2-3,TRBD1,TRBV18,many,TGTGCCAGCTCGCGGACAGGATTTCCCGGAGATACGCAGTATTTT,CASSRTGFPGDTQYF
TRBJ1-1,.,TRBV27,many,TGTGCCAGCAGTTTGGCAGATAACACTGAAGCTTTCTTT,CASSLADNTEAFF
TRBJ1-4,.,TRBV3-1,many,TGTGCCAGCAGCCAGGAGGGAGGGGTTGGAAAACTGTTTTTT,CASSQEGGVGKLFF
TRBJ1-5,TRBD1,TRBV19,many,TGTGCCAGTAGTCATGACAGGGGGAATCAGCCCCAGCATTTT,CASSHDRGNQPQHF
TRBJ2-5,.,TRBV5-6,.,TGTGCCAGCAGCTTGGGGTCAGTGGCAGAGACCCAGTACTTC,CASSLGSVAETQYF
TRBJ1-2,TRBD1,TRBV6-1,.,TGTGCCAGCAGAGACCCAAAGACAGGGAACTATGGCTACACCTTC,CASRDPKTGNYGYTF
TRBJ1-1,TRBD1,TRBV2,few,TGTGCCAGCAGTTGGGGGAGGGGGCTCAACACTGAAGCTTTCTTT,CASSWGRGLNTEAFF
TRBJ1-1,.,TRBV2,many,TGTGCCGGGCAGGGGCAGATCTTCCAGGAAGCTTTCTTT,CAGQGQIFQEAFF
TRBJ2-3,TRBD2,TRBV2,many,TGTGCCAGCAGTCGTAGCGGGAACACAGATACGCAGTATTTT,CASSRSGNTDTQYF
TRBJ2-2,TRBD2,TRBV30,many,TGTGCCTGGAGCTCAAGACTAGCGGGGAGGGCGGGGGAGCTGTTTTTT,CAWSSRLAGRAGELFF
TRBJ2-7,.,TRBV27,many,TGTGCCAGCAGTTTGGGGGGACGGGCCTACGAGCAGTACTTC,CASSLGGRAYEQYF
TRBJ2-3,.,TRBV5-1,many,TGCGCCAGCAAGGAGGGCACTAGCACAGATACGCAGTATTTT,CASKEGTSTDTQYF
TRBJ2-3,.,TRBV7-9,.,TGTGCCAGCAGCTTCAGAGCTCCTCCCCCTCCCGATACGCAGTATTTT,CASSFRAPPPPDTQYF